The clone carrying this T cell receptor (beta chain) has a handful of counts. Its specificity is unknown. Trimming shortened V by 2 bases and J by 4 bases, and 14 bases separated the two germline ends. Looked up from germline, CDR1 is MNHEY and CDR2 is SVGAGI. The CDR3 loop spans 15 amino acids. This sample was included in a study of vaccination effects on CD4 cells after COVID-19. The data were produced by immunoSEQ multiplex PCR, yet TCRdb's version contains in-frame clones alone and is incomplete. The data hold roughly 20,000 clones, with 68% observed a single time. Antigen-specific CD4+ T cell clonotypes were called by their expansion after viral peptide-pool culture in ViraFEST. Following culture for roughly 10 days, CD4+ T cells were isolated. The study found no prior SARS-CoV-2 infection in the vaccine recipients, who tested negative for nucleocapsid antibodies.

This TCR was recovered from a human donor who received a COVID-19 vaccine. Sequencing used CD4+ T cells from PBMCs cultured with HCoV-NL63 spike peptides, obtained before COVID-19 vaccination. The chain recombines TRBV6-5 with TRBJ1-1, with D maybe TRBD1 (6 bases). CDR3 in amino acids: CASSYGYRVRTEAFF. In DNA, the CDR3 is TGTGCCAGCAGTTACGGATACAGGGTCCGCACTGAAGCTTTCTTT.